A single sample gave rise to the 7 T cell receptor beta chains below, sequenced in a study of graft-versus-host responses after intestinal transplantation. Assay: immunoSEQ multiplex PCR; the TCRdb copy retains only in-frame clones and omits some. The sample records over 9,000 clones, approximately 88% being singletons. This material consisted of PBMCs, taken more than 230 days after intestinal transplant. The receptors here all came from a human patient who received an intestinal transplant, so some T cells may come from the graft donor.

The CDR3 loop reads CASTSLYSYEQYF. The CDR3 DNA follows: TGTGCCAGCACCTCGCTCTACTCCTACGAGCAGTACTTC. The chain has TRBV7-9 and TRBJ2-7, with D unclear. Germline lookup yields CDR1 SEHNR and CDR2 FQNEAQ (reference sequence). The CDR3 totals 13 residues. The V gene lost 7 bases and the J gene lost 0 bases, with 10 bases spanning the gap.

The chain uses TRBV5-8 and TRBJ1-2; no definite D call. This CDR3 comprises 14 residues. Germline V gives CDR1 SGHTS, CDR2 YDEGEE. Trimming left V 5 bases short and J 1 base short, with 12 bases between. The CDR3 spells CASRRTLLNYGYTF. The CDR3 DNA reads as TGTGCCAGCAGACGGACGCTCCTTAACTATGGCTACACCTTC.

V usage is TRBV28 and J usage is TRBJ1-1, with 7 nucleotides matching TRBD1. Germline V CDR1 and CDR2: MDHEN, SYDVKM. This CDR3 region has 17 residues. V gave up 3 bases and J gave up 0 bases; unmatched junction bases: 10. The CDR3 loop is CASSFYRDRPMNTEAFF. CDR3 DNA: TGTGCCAGCAGTTTTTACCGGGACAGACCTATGAACACTGAAGCTTTCTTT.

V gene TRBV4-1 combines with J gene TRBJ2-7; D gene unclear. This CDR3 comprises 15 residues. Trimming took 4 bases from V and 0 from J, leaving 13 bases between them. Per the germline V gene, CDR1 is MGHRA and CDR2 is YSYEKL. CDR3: CASSLLDRSSYEQYF. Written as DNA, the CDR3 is TGCGCCAGCAGCCTCCTGGACCGAAGCTCCTACGAGCAGTACTTC.

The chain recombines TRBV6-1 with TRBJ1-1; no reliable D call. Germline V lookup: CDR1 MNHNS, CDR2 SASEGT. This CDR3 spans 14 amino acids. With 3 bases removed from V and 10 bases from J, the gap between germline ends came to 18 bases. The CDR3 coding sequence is TGTGCCAGCAGTGATGAGGGCTTCCCAGTCGGAGCTTTCTTT. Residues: CASSDEGFPVGAFF.

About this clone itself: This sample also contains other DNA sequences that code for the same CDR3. The DNA of the CDR3 is TGTGCCAGCAGCTTTCGACAGGGGGGGGTAGGAGATACGCAGTATTTT. It translates to CASSFRQGGVGDTQYF. This chain uses TRBV5-4 with TRBJ2-3; 9 positions agree with TRBD1. The trim removed 2 bases at V and 5 bases at J, leaving 9 bases unmatched. This CDR3 comprises 16 residues. Germline CDR1 is SGHNT and CDR2 is YYREEE (reference sequence).

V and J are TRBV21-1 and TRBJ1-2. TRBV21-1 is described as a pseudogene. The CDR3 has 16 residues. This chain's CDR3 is CASRVLVTTETYGYTF. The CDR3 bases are TGTGCCAGCAGAGTGCTTGTAACTACAGAGACCTATGGCTACACCTTC.